This T cell receptor beta chain was captured in a study of cytomegalovirus exposure and HLA in healthy donors. The ends were cut back, 9 bases at V and 2 bases at J, with 3 bases in the middle. In germline, CDR1 is MNHNS, CDR2 SASEGT. The CDR3 consists of 10 residues. To note about this clone: Its matching antigen is unknown.

Primers for the PCR totalled 60 Vbeta and 13 Jbeta. Profiling relied on immunoSEQ multiplex PCR, and the TCRdb table lists in-frame clones only, not all of them. Of under 200,000 clones in the sample, about 59% were seen once. Study results and caveats: It was taken for granted in presence/absence analyses that sequencing depth across donors was roughly uniform. For TCR beta chains, V- and J-gene trimming was later linked to a missense DCLRE1C variant. It was in a later analysis that TCR association rates were seen to vary by HLA locus, highest for DRB1 and lowest for HLA-C. Later on, an analysis tied 15,000 to 20,000 TCR beta sequences to HLA alleles at 0.05 false discovery rate.

The receptor was isolated from a man aged 35-49 years in good health and CMV-seronegative. Sample: PBMCs. The chain recombines TRBV6-1 with TRBJ2-3; D unresolved. In DNA form, the CDR3 reads TGTGCCAGTAACACAGATACGCAGTATTTT. Translating gives CASNTDTQYF.